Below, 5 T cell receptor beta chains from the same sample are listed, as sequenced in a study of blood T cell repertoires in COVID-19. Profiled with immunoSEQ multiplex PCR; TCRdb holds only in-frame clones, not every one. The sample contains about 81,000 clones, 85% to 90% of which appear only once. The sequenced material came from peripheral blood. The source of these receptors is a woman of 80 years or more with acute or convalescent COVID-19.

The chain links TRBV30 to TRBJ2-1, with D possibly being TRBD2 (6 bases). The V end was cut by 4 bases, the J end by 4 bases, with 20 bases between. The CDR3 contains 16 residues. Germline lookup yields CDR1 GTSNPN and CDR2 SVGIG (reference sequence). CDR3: CAWTSPGGAGYNEQFF. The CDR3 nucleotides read TGTGCCTGGACCTCGCCCGGGGGTGCGGGGTACAATGAGCAGTTCTTC. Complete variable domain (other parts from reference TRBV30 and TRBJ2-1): SQTIHQWPATLVQPVGSPLSLECTVEGTSNPNLYWYRQAAGRGLQLLFYSVGIGQISSEVPQNLSASRPQDRQFILSSKKLLLSDSGFYLCAWTSPGGAGYNEQFFGPGTRLTVL.

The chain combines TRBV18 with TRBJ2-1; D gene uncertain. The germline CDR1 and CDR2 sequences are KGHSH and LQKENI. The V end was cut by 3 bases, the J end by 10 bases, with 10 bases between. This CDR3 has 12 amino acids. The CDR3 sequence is CASSPSMFEQFF. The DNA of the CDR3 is TGTGCCAGCTCACCTTCTATGTTCGAGCAGTTCTTC.

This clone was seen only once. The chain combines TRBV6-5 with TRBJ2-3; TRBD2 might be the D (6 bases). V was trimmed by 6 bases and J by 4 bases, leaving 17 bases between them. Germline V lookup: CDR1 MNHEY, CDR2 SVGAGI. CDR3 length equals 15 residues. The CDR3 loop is CASSLGGLPPDTQYF. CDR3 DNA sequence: TGTGCCAGCAGCCTCGGGGGACTCCCACCAGATACGCAGTATTTT.

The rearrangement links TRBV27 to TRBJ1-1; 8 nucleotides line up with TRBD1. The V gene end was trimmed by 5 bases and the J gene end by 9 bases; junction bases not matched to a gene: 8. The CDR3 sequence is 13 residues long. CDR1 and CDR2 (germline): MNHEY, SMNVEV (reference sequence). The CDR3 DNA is TGTGCCAGCAGTGCATTAGACAGGGGAAAAGCTTTCTTT. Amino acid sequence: CASSALDRGKAFF.

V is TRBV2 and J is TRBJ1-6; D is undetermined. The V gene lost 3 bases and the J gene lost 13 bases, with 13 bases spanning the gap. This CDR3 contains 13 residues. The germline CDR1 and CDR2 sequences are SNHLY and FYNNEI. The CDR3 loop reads CASSESSPGPLHF. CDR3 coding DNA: TGTGCCAGCAGTGAGTCATCGCCGGGGCCCCTCCACTTT.